This T cell receptor beta chain was sequenced in a study of T cells in Graves' hyperthyroidism and ophthalmopathy. Findings and limits, study-wide: Blood also showed most of the thyroid clonotypes that were expanded above 0.001. Ophthalmopathy, which appeared later, was predicted by the model a median approximately six months before onset. A 13 V-J signature model discriminated ophthalmopathy versus stable hyperthyroidism.

Note on this clonotype: Its matching antigen is unknown.

The CDR3 sequence is 15 residues long. Trimming left V 2 bases short and J 11 bases short, with 16 bases between. Germline CDR1 is ENHRY and CDR2 is SYGVKD. Template material for amplifying TCR beta CDR3 regions consisted of RNA transcripts. TCR CDR3 regions were first amplified by RT-PCR with HTBI primers. TCRdb processed the multiplex PCR reads anew with MiXCR; each CDR3 protein has one entry. The profile covers 450,000 to 700,000 distinct CDR3 sequences, with 46% appearing a single time and around 20% taken by the ten largest. Clinical symptoms, serum thyroxine and TRAb, thyroid ultrasound and orbital computed tomography were used for the diagnoses.

The genes are TRBV10-3 and TRBJ1-6, with D unresolved. The receptor was derived from an adult woman with Graves' disease, either hyperthyroidism or ophthalmopathy (not recorded which). The specimen sequenced was peripheral blood or thyroid tissue (not recorded which). The DNA for the CDR3 is TGTGCCATCAGTGAGGCCCAAGCCGGGTTGGCACCCCTCCACTTT. Translating gives CAISEAQAGLAPLHF.